The clone carrying this T cell receptor beta chain was counted a few times. Its antigen remains unknown. Germline assignment: CDR1 LGHNA and CDR2 YNFKEQ. V lost 0 bases, J lost 0 bases, and 13 bases lay in between. This CDR3 contains 17 residues. The data were obtained in a study of blood T cells in healthy people across ages. Primed by a sample-barcoded 5' primer and a J-beta primer mix, a second PCR proceeded for roughly 7 to 11 cycles. In TCRdb, the 5' RACE reads were re-called with MiXCR into one record per CDR3 protein. This table holds 1.5 million to 2 million distinct CDR3 sequences, more than 35% found once. Findings and caveats of the study: A roughly linear fall in TCR beta diversity per million T cells was seen with increasing age. Leaving the PBMCs unsorted stopped any conclusive comparison of naive versus antigen-experienced cells.

This chain links TRBV4-2 with TRBJ2-3, with D tentatively TRBD1 or TRBD2 (6 bases each). The receptor was derived from a human donor in good health. The specimen sequenced was blood. DNA for the CDR3: TGTGCCAGCAGCCAAGATCGAGGGGGGCCAAGCACAGATACGCAGTATTTT. Translation gives CASSQDRGGPSTDTQYF.